A selection of T cell receptor beta chains follows, all from one sample in a study of shared T cell receptors in the human thymus. The method was immunoSEQ multiplex PCR; TCRdb's version includes in-frame clones alone and lacks a portion of them. This table has hundreds of thousands of clones, 80% to 90% appearing once. These sequences were also reported in another study, on human thymus T cells.

Sequencing was performed on thymocytes. These receptors originate from a boy under three years old with a congenital heart defect. Both conserved end residues are part of each CDR3. D genes are given only for firm matches. Expanded clones get a size class; other rows say once, few or many, or leave the size out.

>NA|TRBV27|NA|TRBJ1-5
TGTGCCAGCAGTCCCCGAGAGGGGGGGACGCCCCAGCATTTT
CASSPREGGTPQHF
>NA|TRBV4-2|NA|TRBJ1-6
TGTGCCAGCAGCCAAGTGTCGGGTTGCTATAATTCACCCCTCCACTTT
CASSQVSGCYNSPLHF
>TRBD1|TRBV29-1|NA|TRBJ1-2
TGCAGCGTTGTCCGGGACAGGGTGGACTATGGCTACACCTTC
CSVVRDRVDYGYTF
>NA|TRBV5-1|NA|TRBJ2-3
TGCGCCAGATACACCGGGGATACGCAGTATTTT
CARYTGDTQYF
>TRBD1|TRBV6-1|NA|TRBJ2-7
TGTGCCAGCAGGGACAGGGACAGGCCCTACGAGCAGTACTTC
CASRDRDRPYEQYF
>TRBD2|TRBV5-1|once|TRBJ2-3
TGCGCCAGCAGCTTCACTAGCGGGAAAGAGACTGCTTCAGATACGCAGTATTTT
CASSFTSGKETASDTQYF
>NA|TRBV6-5|NA|TRBJ2-1
TGTGCCAGCACGGAATCCGATGCGGTCTATGAGCAGTTCTTC
CASTESDAVYEQFF
>NA|TRBV19|few|TRBJ1-4
TGTGCCAGTAGTACAGGACAGTCGGGGGAAAAACTGTTTTTT
CASSTGQSGEKLFF
>TRBD1|TRBV19|NA|TRBJ1-3
TGTGCCAGTAGTCTTAGACAGGGCTCTGGAAACACCATATATTTT
CASSLRQGSGNTIYF
>NA|TRBV28|NA|TRBJ1-5
TGTGCCAGCAGTCCCCTGCGGGCCCACAATCAGCCCCAGCATTTT
CASSPLRAHNQPQHF
>TRBD1|TRBV28|NA|TRBJ1-5
TGTGCCAGCGCAGAGGACAGGTCATCGCCCCAGCATTTT
CASAEDRSSPQHF
>NA|TRBV5-1|NA|TRBJ2-2
TGCGCCAGCAGCGGGAGCACCGGGGAGCTGTTTTTT
CASSGSTGELFF
>TRBD1|TRBV28|NA|TRBJ1-4
TGTGCCAGCACATGGCAGGGGGTAAGTGAAAAACTGTTTTTT
CASTWQGVSEKLFF
>TRBD1|TRBV27|NA|TRBJ1-1
TGTGCCAGCAGTGATCCCGGGACAGGAGAAGGAGCTTTCTTT
CASSDPGTGEGAFF
>NA|TRBV4-1|NA|TRBJ1-1
TGCGCCAGCAGCCAAGTGTCAGATCAGAACACTGAAGCTTTCTTT
CASSQVSDQNTEAFF
>TRBD1|TRBV11-2|NA|TRBJ2-7
TGTGCCAGCAGCCCTTGGACAGGGGGTTACTACGAGCAGTACTTC
CASSPWTGGYYEQYF
>NA|TRBV27|NA|TRBJ1-3
TGTGCCAGCAGTCCCCGAGGTCGAAACACCATATATTTT
CASSPRGRNTIYF
>TRBD2|TRBV5-1|NA|TRBJ2-3
TGCGCCAGCAGCAACGCACTAGCGGGAGCAGATACGCAGTATTTT
CASSNALAGADTQYF
>NA|TRBV7-2|NA|TRBJ1-5
TGTGCCAGCAGCTTAGACAGGGTTCACAATCAGCCCCAGCATTTT
CASSLDRVHNQPQHF
>NA|TRBV9|NA|TRBJ1-1
TGTGCCAGCAGCATCCGGGACATCGACACTGAAGCTTTCTTT
CASSIRDIDTEAFF
>NA|TRBV11-2|NA|TRBJ2-7
TGTGCCAGCAGCTTTTCCCCCGGACAGTCCTCCTACGAGCAGTACTTC
CASSFSPGQSSYEQYF
>NA|TRBV28|NA|TRBJ2-3
TGTGCCAGCAGTTACCAACGGAGTTCATACACAGATACGCAGTATTTT
CASSYQRSSYTDTQYF
>NA|TRBV7-2|NA|TRBJ2-7
TGTGCCAGCAGCTTAGGGAACAGCTACGAGCAGTACTTC
CASSLGNSYEQYF
>TRBD1|TRBV6-1|NA|TRBJ1-5
TGTGCCAGCAGTGTACCAGGGACAGGGGGCAAGGATCAGCCCCAGCATTTT
CASSVPGTGGKDQPQHF
>NA|TRBV19|NA|TRBJ2-2
TGTGCCACCCTGGCGGGACAGTCGAACACCGGGGAGCTGTTTTTT
CATLAGQSNTGELFF
>TRBD2|TRBV2|NA|TRBJ2-7
TGTGCCAGCAGTCCTAGACTAGCGGGGGCCTCCTACGAGCAGTACTTC
CASSPRLAGASYEQYF
>NA|TRBV30|NA|TRBJ1-5
TGTGCCTGGGGGACAAGCGTATTTCAGCCCCAGCATTTT
CAWGTSVFQPQHF
>TRBD2|TRBV7-2|NA|TRBJ2-1
TGTGCCAGCAGCAACACCTTAGGGGGACTAGTCAATGAGCAGTTCTTC
CASSNTLGGLVNEQFF
>TRBD2|TRBV7-7|NA|TRBJ2-1
TGTGCTAGCAGCTCGGATCGGAGGATGGTGGCTAGCGGGGGGCCCCTGTACAATGAGCAGTTCTTC
CASSSDRRMVASGGPLYNEQFF
>TRBD1|TRBV10-3|NA|TRBJ2-7
TGTGCCATCAGCTCCGACAGGGATCTCCACGAGCAGTACTTC
CAISSDRDLHEQYF
>NA|TRBV5-1|NA|TRBJ1-2
TGCGCCAGCAGCTTGGGTCGAGGGCCAGTGTATGGCTACACCTTC
CASSLGRGPVYGYTF
>TRBD1|TRBV6-1|once|TRBJ2-5
TGTGCCAGCAGGCGCCGAGGGGGCTTGGAGACCCAGTACTTC
CASRRRGGLETQYF
>TRBD1|TRBV4-3|NA|TRBJ1-2
TGCGCCAGCAGCCAAGATGACAGGGGTGGCTACACCTTC
CASSQDDRGGYTF
>NA|TRBV19|NA|TRBJ1-5
TGTGCCAGTAGTAGAGGGAATCAGCCCCAGCATTTT
CASSRGNQPQHF
>TRBD2|TRBV10-2|NA|TRBJ2-1
TGCGCCAGCAGTGAGACTAGCGGGGGGCCCCGGGGGGAGTTCTTC
CASSETSGGPRGEFF
>TRBD2|TRBV4-3|NA|TRBJ2-1
TGCGCCAGCAGCCAAGGCGGGGGGGCAAAGGTTGAGCAGTTCTTC
CASSQGGGAKVEQFF
>TRBD1|TRBV5-6|NA|TRBJ1-2
TGTGCCAGCAGCTCTGCACCGGACAGGTGGGGGGTCTATGGCTACACCTTC
CASSSAPDRWGVYGYTF
>TRBD1|TRBV4-3|NA|TRBJ2-4
TGCGCCAGCAGCCAAGGACAGGGCGAAAACATTCAGTACTTC
CASSQGQGENIQYF
>NA|TRBV18|NA|TRBJ2-1
TGTGCCAGCTCACCACTGGGACTCCAATCAAGCTCCTACAATGAGCAGTTCTTC
CASSPLGLQSSSYNEQFF
>TRBD2|TRBV13|NA|TRBJ2-7
TGTGCCAGCAGCTTTTCCCCTGCCCGGAGCGGGAGGGCCTACGAGCAGTACTTC
CASSFSPARSGRAYEQYF
>TRBD1|TRBV9|NA|TRBJ1-5
TGTGCCAGCAGCGCGGGACAGTCCAATCAGCCCCAGCATTTT
CASSAGQSNQPQHF
>TRBD1|TRBV4-3|NA|TRBJ2-5
TGCGCCAGCAGCCTCAGACAGGGAACCCAAGAGACCCAGTACTTC
CASSLRQGTQETQYF
>TRBD2|TRBV6-4|NA|TRBJ2-7
TGTGCCAGCAGTGACAATCCTAGCGGACGCTCCTACGAGCAGTACTTC
CASSDNPSGRSYEQYF
>NA|TRBV5-1|NA|TRBJ2-7
TGCGCCAGCAGCTCGGGACTTTTCTACGAGCAGTACTTC
CASSSGLFYEQYF
>TRBD2|TRBV27|NA|TRBJ2-3
TGTGCCAGCATTAGTAGCGGGATCACAGATACGCAGTATTTT
CASISSGITDTQYF
>NA|TRBV19|NA|TRBJ1-1
TGTGCCAGTAGTATTCCGGGGGGCTTAAACACTGAAGCTTTCTTT
CASSIPGGLNTEAFF
>NA|TRBV28|NA|TRBJ2-5
TGTGCCAGCGGGAGGAGGAGCATAAGAACCCAGTACTTC
CASGRRSIRTQYF
>TRBD1|TRBV27|NA|TRBJ1-5
TGTGCCAGCAGCCGCACTTCCGGACAGGGTAGTATTTGGCAGCCCCAGCATTTT
CASSRTSGQGSIWQPQHF
>TRBD2|TRBV11-3|NA|TRBJ2-2
TGTGCCAGCAGCCATCCGGGACTAGCGGGAGGCGCGAACACCGGGGAGCTGTTTTTT
CASSHPGLAGGANTGELFF
>TRBD2|TRBV10-3|NA|TRBJ2-1
TGTGCCATCAGTGTCAAGCGGGAGGGCTACAATGAGCAGTTCTTC
CAISVKREGYNEQFF
>NA|TRBV6-5|NA|TRBJ1-5
TGTGCCAGCGGGCCATCAGGGGGCAATCAGCCCCAGCATTTT
CASGPSGGNQPQHF
>NA|TRBV28|NA|TRBJ1-1
TGTGCCAGCAGTTTACGACAGTCACCTGAAGCTTTCTTT
CASSLRQSPEAFF
>NA|TRBV7-9|NA|TRBJ2-1
TGTGCCAGCAGCTTAGCGAGCCTAGACAATGAGCAGTTCTTC
CASSLASLDNEQFF
>NA|TRBV4-3|NA|TRBJ2-7
TGCGCCAGCAGCCAAAATCAGGGCCGTATACCCTACGAGCAGTACTTC
CASSQNQGRIPYEQYF
>TRBD2|TRBV7-6|NA|TRBJ2-3
TGTGCCAGCAGCGTCAAGACTAGCGGGAGCCCAGATACGCAGTATTTT
CASSVKTSGSPDTQYF
>TRBD1|TRBV2|NA|TRBJ2-7
TGTGCCAGCGGTAGGGACAGATCCTACGAGCAGTACTTC
CASGRDRSYEQYF
>NA|TRBV21-1|NA|TRBJ2-7
TGTGCCAGCAGCACCCCTAGCCCGGGACTAGCGGGGAAAAGCTCCTACGAGCAGTACTTC
CASSTPSPGLAGKSSYEQYF